This TCR beta chain was observed in a study of radiation and T cells in renal cell carcinoma. General observations from the study: Tumor samples were small regions of roughly 1 g. Compared with controls, irradiated tumors had more, larger dominant CDR3 motifs. Top 100 clonotypes averaged around 50% in irradiated versus roughly 43% in nephrectomy-only tumors.

Points on this clone: Its antigen remains unidentified.

Germline assignment: CDR1 SEHNR and CDR2 FQNEAQ (reference sequence). Trimming cost V 0 bases and J 3 bases; bases outside gene matches: 1. This CDR3 is 14 amino acids long. Treatment reported: treatment-naive control, cytoreductive nephrectomy. Control samples are tumors resected by cytoreductive nephrectomy without prior radiation. Repertoires were generated with immunoSEQ multiplex PCR, while TCRdb's copy carries only in-frame clones and drops some. The sample lists around 15,000 clones, 55% to 75% occurring once. The sample was tumor tissue, taken from a patient whose treatment was nephrectomy without radiotherapy. The TCR originated in a man aged 40-49 years with renal cell carcinoma. The chain joins TRBV7-9 to TRBJ1-2, with TRBD1 matching over 7 bases. The CDR3 loop is CASSLAGQYYGYTF. CDR3 nucleotide sequence: TGTGCCAGCAGCTTAGCGGGACAGTACTATGGCTACACCTTC. Using reference TRBV7-9 and TRBJ1-2 for the parts outside the CDR3, the full variable domain is DTGVSQNPRHKITKRGQNVTFRCDPISEHNRLYWYRQTLGQGPEFLTYFQNEAQLEKSRLLSDRFSAERPKGSFSTLEIQRTEQGDSAMYLCASSLAGQYYGYTFGSGTRLTVV.